This is a list of T cell receptor beta chains from one sample in a study of OX40 agonist ivuxolimab in advanced cancers. Libraries were prepared by immunoSEQ multiplex PCR; TCRdb keeps only in-frame clonotypes and omits some of them. The sample consists of 20,000 to 25,000 clones, roughly 80% of them appearing once. This specimen consisted of CD4+ or CD8+ T cells sorted from blood, obtained in a trial of the OX40 agonist ivuxolimab. These receptor sequences come from an adult with an advanced solid tumor such as melanoma, head and neck, liver or kidney cancer. Each CDR3 is given with its conserved first and last residue. D genes are given only for firm matches. Part of the rows lack a size; the others show once, few, many or a class for expanded clones.

j_gene: TRBJ1-1; abundance: .; d_gene: TRBD1; v_gene: TRBV28; CDR3nt: TGTGCCAGCAGCCCCGGGACAGGGGGTCTCACTGAAGCTTTCTTT; CDR3aa: CASSPGTGGLTEAFF
j_gene: TRBJ1-2; abundance: .; d_gene: .; v_gene: TRBV9; CDR3nt: TGTGCCAGCAGCGCGGGAACAGGGCCCCGATATGGCTACACCTTC; CDR3aa: CASSAGTGPRYGYTF
j_gene: TRBJ1-4; abundance: .; d_gene: .; v_gene: TRBV18; CDR3nt: TGTGCCAGCTCACCAGTTAACGGTAATGAAAAACTGTTTTTT; CDR3aa: CASSPVNGNEKLFF
j_gene: TRBJ1-1; abundance: .; d_gene: .; v_gene: TRBV28; CDR3nt: TGTGCCAGCAGAGGCCAGGGTAACCCTGAAGCTTTCTTT; CDR3aa: CASRGQGNPEAFF
j_gene: TRBJ1-1; abundance: .; d_gene: TRBD1; v_gene: TRBV5-1; CDR3nt: TGCGCCAGCAGCCGCCGACAGGGGGCTGGGAACACTGAAGCTTTCTTT; CDR3aa: CASSRRQGAGNTEAFF
j_gene: TRBJ2-5; abundance: .; d_gene: .; v_gene: TRBV6-5; CDR3nt: TGTGCCAGCAGTTACTTACAGGCCATTAAGACCCAGTACTTC; CDR3aa: CASSYLQAIKTQYF
j_gene: TRBJ1-4; abundance: .; d_gene: .; v_gene: TRBV6-5; CDR3nt: TGTGCCAGCAGTTACTCGTACAGGGTGGGGGAAAAACTGTTTTTT; CDR3aa: CASSYSYRVGEKLFF
j_gene: TRBJ2-5; abundance: .; d_gene: .; v_gene: TRBV27; CDR3nt: TGTGCCAGCAGGGCGCAACAAGAGACCCAGTACTTC; CDR3aa: CASRAQQETQYF
j_gene: TRBJ2-1; abundance: .; d_gene: TRBD2; v_gene: TRBV4-2; CDR3nt: TGTGCCAGCAGCCGAGCGGGGCAGGCCTACAATGAGCAGTTCTTC; CDR3aa: CASSRAGQAYNEQFF
j_gene: TRBJ1-1; abundance: .; d_gene: .; v_gene: TRBV7-9; CDR3nt: TGTGCCAGCAGTGCATACGGGGGATTAAACACTGAAGCTTTCTTT; CDR3aa: CASSAYGGLNTEAFF
j_gene: TRBJ1-1; abundance: .; d_gene: TRBD1; v_gene: TRBV7-2; CDR3nt: TGTGCCAGCAGGAGAACAGGGGGCCAGCGGAACACTGAAGCTTTCTTT; CDR3aa: CASRRTGGQRNTEAFF
j_gene: TRBJ2-5; abundance: .; d_gene: TRBD2; v_gene: TRBV19; CDR3nt: TGTGCCTCCTCGGGGGGGTATGGGGAGACCCAGTACTTC; CDR3aa: CASSGGYGETQYF
j_gene: TRBJ1-2; abundance: .; d_gene: TRBD1; v_gene: TRBV15; CDR3nt: TGTGCCACCAGCAGAGATGAAGGGGGCTATGGCTATGGCTACACCTTC; CDR3aa: CATSRDEGGYGYGYTF
j_gene: TRBJ2-7; abundance: .; d_gene: TRBD2; v_gene: TRBV7-8; CDR3nt: TGTGCCAGCAGCTTTGGAGGAGGGACTAGCGGGAGTTACGAGCAGTACTTC; CDR3aa: CASSFGGGTSGSYEQYF
j_gene: TRBJ2-3; abundance: .; d_gene: .; v_gene: TRBV7-9; CDR3nt: TGTGCCAGCAGCTCAAGCACAGATACGCAGTATTTT; CDR3aa: CASSSSTDTQYF
j_gene: TRBJ2-7; abundance: once; d_gene: TRBD1; v_gene: TRBV18; CDR3nt: TGTGCCAGCTCACCGGGACAGTCCTACGAGCAGTACTTC; CDR3aa: CASSPGQSYEQYF
j_gene: TRBJ1-6; abundance: .; d_gene: .; v_gene: TRBV11-3; CDR3nt: TGTGCCAGCAGCTTACAGGGTCCCAATTCACCCCTCCACTTT; CDR3aa: CASSLQGPNSPLHF
j_gene: TRBJ2-5; abundance: .; d_gene: TRBD1; v_gene: TRBV18; CDR3nt: TGTGCCAGCTCACCCGGGACAGAAGAGACCCAGTACTTC; CDR3aa: CASSPGTEETQYF
j_gene: TRBJ1-6; abundance: .; d_gene: .; v_gene: TRBV30; CDR3nt: TGTGCCTGGAACGGGGGTAGCCTCAATTCACCCCTCCACTTT; CDR3aa: CAWNGGSLNSPLHF
j_gene: TRBJ2-2; abundance: .; d_gene: .; v_gene: TRBV7-3; CDR3nt: TGTGCCAGCAGCTCTAGGGTGTCCGGGGAGCTGTTTTTT; CDR3aa: CASSSRVSGELFF
j_gene: TRBJ2-5; abundance: .; d_gene: .; v_gene: TRBV2; CDR3nt: TGTGCCAGCAGCCGGGACAACCAAGAGACCCAGTACTTC; CDR3aa: CASSRDNQETQYF
j_gene: TRBJ2-3; abundance: once; d_gene: .; v_gene: TRBV4-3; CDR3nt: TGCGCCAGCAGCCAATCAGCCCCGGGAGATACGCAGTATTTT; CDR3aa: CASSQSAPGDTQYF
j_gene: TRBJ1-1; abundance: .; d_gene: .; v_gene: TRBV28; CDR3nt: TGTGCCAGCATCGTTCGAGGCCGTGGGACTGAAGCTTTCTTT; CDR3aa: CASIVRGRGTEAFF
j_gene: TRBJ2-1; abundance: .; d_gene: .; v_gene: TRBV6-6; CDR3nt: TGTGCCAGCAGTCCTGCTGGCTCTAGCTCCTACAATGAGCAGTTCTTC; CDR3aa: CASSPAGSSSYNEQFF
j_gene: TRBJ2-7; abundance: .; d_gene: .; v_gene: TRBV23-1; CDR3nt: TGCGCCAGCAGCCCGAGGGGGGGGCCTTGTGTCCCGGGAGGTTACGAGCAGTACTTC; CDR3aa: CASSPRGGPCVPGGYEQYF
j_gene: TRBJ2-7; abundance: .; d_gene: .; v_gene: TRBV5-1; CDR3nt: TGCGCCAGCAGTGGAGCCGGGACAAGGACCTACGAGCAGTACTTC; CDR3aa: CASSGAGTRTYEQYF
j_gene: TRBJ2-3; abundance: .; d_gene: .; v_gene: TRBV9; CDR3nt: TGTGCCAGCAGCGTCTCCGGAAGTCAGGTTACGCAGTATTTT; CDR3aa: CASSVSGSQVTQYF
j_gene: TRBJ2-7; abundance: .; d_gene: .; v_gene: TRBV7-9; CDR3nt: TGTGCCAGCAGCTTAGCGGCTAATCGGGCGTACTTC; CDR3aa: CASSLAANRAYF
j_gene: TRBJ1-6; abundance: .; d_gene: .; v_gene: TRBV7-6; CDR3nt: TGTGCCAGCAGCACCAGGGTTAACTCACCCCTCCACTTT; CDR3aa: CASSTRVNSPLHF